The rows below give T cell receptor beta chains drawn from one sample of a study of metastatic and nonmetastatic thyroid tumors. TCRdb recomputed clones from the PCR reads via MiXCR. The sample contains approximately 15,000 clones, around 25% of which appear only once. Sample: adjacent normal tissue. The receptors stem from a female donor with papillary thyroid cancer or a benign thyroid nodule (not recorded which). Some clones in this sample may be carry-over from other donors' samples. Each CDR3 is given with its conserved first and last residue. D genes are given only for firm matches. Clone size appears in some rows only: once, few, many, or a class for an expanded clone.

CDR3 protein: CATSREGGEQQYF
CDR3 DNA: TGTGCCACCAGCAGAGAGGGGGGGGAACAGCAGTACTTC
D gene: TRBD2
J gene: TRBJ2-7
V gene: TRBV15
clone size: NA

CDR3 protein: CASSTPGIAGDPLQETQYF
CDR3 DNA: TGTGCCAGCAGCACCCCGGGAATAGCGGGAGACCCTCTACAAGAGACCCAGTACTTC
D gene: TRBD2
J gene: TRBJ2-5
V gene: TRBV11-2
clone size: NA

CDR3 protein: CASSAMTGSGFQETQYF
CDR3 DNA: TGTGCCAGCAGCGCCATGACAGGGAGTGGATTCCAAGAGACCCAGTACTTC
D gene: TRBD1
J gene: TRBJ2-5
V gene: TRBV7-8
clone size: NA

CDR3 protein: CASSDRTSRVNNEQFF
CDR3 DNA: TGTGCCAGCAGCGATCGGACTAGTCGGGTCAACAATGAGCAGTTCTTC
D gene: TRBD2
J gene: TRBJ2-1
V gene: TRBV9
clone size: few

CDR3 protein: CASSRGTGDFQPQHF
CDR3 DNA: TGTGCCAGCAGCCGTGGGACAGGGGACTTCCAGCCCCAGCATTTT
D gene: TRBD1
J gene: TRBJ1-5
V gene: TRBV3-1
clone size: many

CDR3 protein: CASSKPGSPYEQYF
CDR3 DNA: TGTGCCAGCAGCAAGCCGGGATCCCCCTACGAGCAGTACTTC
D gene: NA
J gene: TRBJ2-7
V gene: TRBV7-9
clone size: NA

CDR3 protein: CAISERDTQYF
CDR3 DNA: TGTGCCATCAGTGAGAGGGATACGCAGTATTTT
D gene: NA
J gene: TRBJ2-3
V gene: TRBV10-3
clone size: NA

CDR3 protein: CASSPDRGRYNEQFF
CDR3 DNA: TGTGCCAGCAGTCCCGACAGGGGCCGGTACAATGAGCAGTTCTTC
D gene: TRBD1
J gene: TRBJ2-1
V gene: TRBV12-3/TRBV12-4
clone size: many

CDR3 protein: CSASFRVALSSYNEQFF
CDR3 DNA: TGCAGTGCTAGTTTCAGGGTGGCGTTGAGCTCCTACAATGAGCAGTTCTTC
D gene: NA
J gene: TRBJ2-1
V gene: TRBV20-1
clone size: many

CDR3 protein: CASSVSGAQPQHF
CDR3 DNA: TGTGCCAGCAGCGTGAGCGGGGCTCAGCCCCAGCATTTT
D gene: NA
J gene: TRBJ1-5
V gene: TRBV9
clone size: many

CDR3 protein: CASSLFASGGPQGHNEQFF
CDR3 DNA: TGTGCCAGCAGTTTATTTGCTAGCGGGGGGCCCCAGGGGCACAATGAGCAGTTCTTC
D gene: TRBD2
J gene: TRBJ2-1
V gene: TRBV27
clone size: few

CDR3 protein: CASSPSSGDYNEQFF
CDR3 DNA: TGTGCCAGCTCACCATCTAGCGGGGACTACAATGAGCAGTTCTTC
D gene: TRBD2
J gene: TRBJ2-1
V gene: TRBV18
clone size: NA

CDR3 protein: CASSLLFLGARDEQFF
CDR3 DNA: TGTGCCAGCAGTTTACTGTTCTTGGGGGCCAGGGATGAGCAGTTCTTC
D gene: NA
J gene: TRBJ2-1
V gene: TRBV28
clone size: few

CDR3 protein: CSARSCGAGASYEQYF
CDR3 DNA: TGCAGTGCTAGGTCGTGCGGAGCGGGGGCCTCCTACGAGCAGTACTTC
D gene: TRBD2
J gene: TRBJ2-7
V gene: TRBV20-1
clone size: NA

CDR3 protein: CASIPTGSGYEQYF
CDR3 DNA: TGTGCCAGCATCCCGACAGGGTCGGGCTACGAGCAGTACTTC
D gene: TRBD1
J gene: TRBJ2-7
V gene: TRBV7-9
clone size: once

CDR3 protein: CASRKQGARGTGEPFF
CDR3 DNA: TGTGCCAGCAGGAAACAGGGGGCACGAGGCACCGGGGAGCCGTTTTTT
D gene: TRBD1
J gene: TRBJ2-2
V gene: TRBV12-3/TRBV12-4
clone size: few

CDR3 protein: CASSFATGGLNQPQHF
CDR3 DNA: TGTGCCAGCAGTTTCGCTACAGGGGGTTTGAATCAGCCCCAGCATTTT
D gene: TRBD1
J gene: TRBJ1-5
V gene: TRBV28
clone size: few